These 22 T cell receptor beta chains were all obtained from the same sample, sequenced in a study of somatic mutations in cytotoxic T cells in rheumatoid arthritis. TCRdb's table, derived via immunoSEQ multiplex PCR, lists solely in-frame clones and lacks some. This sample carries 15,000 to 20,000 clones, around 79% of them seen once, and the ten largest clones take about 9%. The sequenced material came from CD8+ T cells sorted from blood. These receptors were collected from an adult with rheumatoid arthritis.

The chain carries TRBV9 and TRBJ2-7; the D gene is possibly TRBD2 (6 bases). Trimming shortened V by 4 bases and J by 1 base, and 15 bases separated the two germline ends. Germline CDR1 reads SGDLS; CDR2 reads YYNGEE. The CDR3 is made up of 15 amino acids. In DNA, the CDR3 is TGTGCCAGCAGCCCTGGGACGGGGGTATCCTACGAGCAGTACTTC. As protein: CASSPGTGVSYEQYF.

This clone was picked up a small number of times. J is TRBJ1-4 and V is TRBV6-1; no reliable D call. CDR1 is MNHNS, CDR2 SASEGT, per germline. CDR3 length: 16 amino acids. V lost 1 base, J lost 3 bases, and 12 bases lay in between. The CDR3 spells CASSEGPEVANEKLFF. The CDR3 DNA reads TGTGCCAGCAGTGAAGGCCCAGAAGTTGCTAATGAAAAACTGTTTTTT.

As DNA, the CDR3 is TGTGCCAGCAGCTCCTCCCTAGCGGTCTCCTACAATGAGCAGTTCTTC. Residues: CASSSSLAVSYNEQFF. The rearrangement links TRBV7-6 to TRBJ2-1; 7 nucleotides agree with TRBD2. Germline V gene sequence: CDR1 SGHVS, CDR2 FNYEAQ. The CDR3 runs to 16 residues. Trimming removed 4 bases from V and 0 bases from J; junction bases left unmatched: 6. The complete variable domain, with remaining parts taken from reference TRBV7-6 and TRBJ2-1, reads GAGVSQSPRYKVTKRGQDVALRCDPISGHVSLYWYRQALGQGPEFLTYFNYEAQQDKSGLPNDRFSAERPEGSISTLTIQRTEQRDSAMYRCASSSSLAVSYNEQFFGPGTRLTVL.

The chain uses TRBV2 and TRBJ2-3; the D gene is possibly TRBD2 (7 bases). The CDR3 runs to 17 residues. CDR1 and CDR2 (germline): SNHLY, FYNNEI. V lost 6 bases to trimming and J lost 8 bases, with 27 bases between them. CDR3 nucleotides: TGTGCCAGCAGCGGCCCCCCGAGCGGGTGGGAGGGGGGTACGCAGTATTTT. This encodes CASSGPPSGWEGGTQYF. The whole variable domain, filled in from reference TRBV2 and TRBJ2-3, reads EPEVTQTPSHQVTQMGQEVILRCVPISNHLYFYWYRQILGQKVEFLVSFYNNEISEKSEIFDDQFSVERPDGSNFTLKIRSTKLEDSAMYFCASSGPPSGWEGGTQYFGPGTRLTVL.

The CDR3 region is CASSQDRLQGANTEAFF. The CDR3 DNA reads TGCGCCAGCAGCCAAGATCGTTTGCAGGGGGCGAACACTGAAGCTTTCTTT. This chain connects TRBV4-3 to TRBJ1-1; 8 bases fit TRBD1. CDR3 size: 17 residues. Germline CDR1 LGHNA, CDR2 YSLEER. Trimming removed 0 bases from V and 1 base from J; junction bases left unmatched: 7.

The chain joins TRBV29-1 to TRBJ2-1; no clear D. Trimming stripped 1 base from V and 7 bases from J, with 11 bases between. The CDR3 covers 13 residues. Per the germline V gene, CDR1 is SQVTM and CDR2 is ANQGSEA. The CDR3 nucleotides read TGCAGCGTTGAAGCGGCGCGTAAGAATGAGCAGTTCTTC. Protein: CSVEAARKNEQFF.

The rearrangement links TRBV7-9 to TRBJ2-3; D is uncertain. Germline CDR1 SEHNR, CDR2 FQNEAQ (reference sequence). CDR3 length: 14 residues. Trimming stripped 1 base from V and 4 bases from J, with 9 bases between. CDR3 DNA sequence: TGTGCCAGCAGCTTAGTAGTAGCTCCAGATACGCAGTATTTT. It yields the protein CASSLVVAPDTQYF.

The gene calls are TRBV7-8 and TRBJ1-4; no firm D call. V was cut by 5 bases and J by 0 bases, with 10 bases left in between. The CDR3 runs to 15 residues. Germline values: CDR1 SGHVS, CDR2 FQNEAQ. The CDR3 spells CASSARTATNEKLFF. For the CDR3, the DNA is TGTGCCAGCAGCGCGAGGACTGCAACTAATGAAAAACTGTTTTTT. Full variable domain (rest looked up from reference TRBV7-8 and TRBJ1-4): GAGVSQSPRYKVAKRGQDVALRCDPISGHVSLFWYQQALGQGPEFLTYFQNEAQLDKSGLPSDRFFAERPEGSVSTLKIQRTQQEDSAVYLCASSARTATNEKLFFGSGTQLSVL.

The CDR3 DNA is TGTGCCAGCAGCCCATTTGCAGGGGCCTATGGCTACACCTTC. This encodes CASSPFAGAYGYTF. The chain employs TRBV13 and TRBJ1-2, with TRBD1 as a possible D gene (6 bases). Germline assignment: CDR1 PRHDT and CDR2 FYEKMQ (reference sequence). CDR3 length equals 14 residues. V was pared by 5 bases and J by 4 bases, with 14 bases between.

The chain links TRBV4-3 to TRBJ1-5; 8 positions agree with TRBD1. V shed 3 bases and J 0 bases; nucleotides not matched to a gene: 1. Germline CDR1 is LGHNA and CDR2 is YSLEER. This CDR3 is built from 15 residues. In nucleotides, the CDR3 is TGCGCCAGCAGCCAGGACAGGGTTAGCAATCAGCCCCAGCATTTT. Protein sequence: CASSQDRVSNQPQHF.

This clone is a singleton in its sample. The CDR3 loop reads CASSYSISRGQTQYF. The DNA for the CDR3 is TGTGCCAGCAGTTACTCGATTAGCCGCGGGCAGACCCAGTACTTC. V and J are TRBV6-5 and TRBJ2-5; maybe TRBD2 (5 bases). The germline V and J ends were trimmed by 0 bases and 6 bases, with 14 bases remaining between them. The CDR3 is 15 residues long. CDR1 MNHEY and CDR2 SVGAGI come from the germline V gene.

This chain links TRBV5-1 with TRBJ2-5, with D perhaps matching TRBD2 (5 bases). The CDR3 is made up of 14 amino acids. Germline V gene data show CDR1 as SGHRS and CDR2 as YFSETQ. V lost 0 bases and J lost 1, with 7 bases in between. CDR3 region: CASSLGGVQETQYF. CDR3 in DNA: TGCGCCAGCAGCTTGGGGGGAGTCCAAGAGACCCAGTACTTC.

This chain joins TRBV7-6 and TRBJ2-1; D might be TRBD2 (6 bases). Germline V gene lookup returns CDR1 SGHVS and CDR2 FNYEAQ. The V end lost 1 base, the J end lost 5 bases, and 18 bases lay between the germline ends. The CDR3 is 17 residues long. CDR3 sequence: CASSLVRAGLGDNEQFF. For the CDR3, the DNA is TGTGCCAGCAGCTTAGTGCGGGCGGGACTCGGCGACAATGAGCAGTTCTTC.

This clone was found once. The CDR3 bases are TGTGCCAGCAGCCGGCGGACACTACCACCCGGGGGCTATGGCTACACCTTC. Amino acids: CASSRRTLPPGGYGYTF. The gene calls are TRBV7-9 and TRBJ1-2, with TRBD1 as a possible D gene (5 bases). V lost 5 bases, J lost 4 bases, and 23 bases lay in between. CDR1 is SEHNR and CDR2 is FQNEAQ in the germline V gene (reference sequence). The CDR3 covers 17 residues.

J is TRBJ1-1 and V is TRBV4-1; D possibly corresponds to TRBD1 (6 bases). The CDR3 spans 13 residues. Per the germline V gene, CDR1 is MGHRA and CDR2 is YSYEKL. V was trimmed by 3 bases and J by 4 bases, leaving 9 bases between them. Here the CDR3 DNA reads TGCGCCAGCAGCCAGAAGGGGGTCACTGAAGCTTTCTTT. Amino acids: CASSQKGVTEAFF.

V is TRBV5-8 and J is TRBJ1-2; perhaps TRBD1 as D (5 bases). V lost 2 bases and J lost 8, with 16 bases in between. This CDR3 region has 14 residues. Germline V gives CDR1 SGHTS, CDR2 YDEGEE. The CDR3 here is CASSFSGTLGGYTF. The CDR3 DNA reads TGTGCCAGCAGCTTTTCGGGGACGTTGGGCGGCTACACCTTC.

The rearrangement links TRBV5-6 to TRBJ1-1; D perhaps matches TRBD1 (6 bases). This CDR3 is built from 16 residues. CDR1 SGHDT and CDR2 YYEEEE come from the germline V gene. V lost 2 bases and J 1 base, leaving 15 bases between the germline ends. CDR3 residues: CASSLWTVQPNTEAFF. The CDR3, as DNA: TGTGCCAGCAGCTTATGGACAGTTCAACCGAACACTGAAGCTTTCTTT.

V and J are TRBV5-1 and TRBJ1-1; 9 nucleotides align to TRBD1. This CDR3 is 14 amino acids long. The V segment lost 4 bases and the J segment 4 bases; nucleotides outside the gene matches: 5. CDR1 and CDR2 from the germline V gene are SGHRS and YFSETQ. This chain's CDR3 is CASSPTGGSTEAFF. The CDR3 bases are TGCGCCAGCAGCCCGACAGGGGGTTCCACTGAAGCTTTCTTT.

V usage is TRBV19 and J usage is TRBJ1-2, with 7 nucleotides matching TRBD1. Germline V gene lookup returns CDR1 LNHDA and CDR2 SQIVND (reference sequence). The V segment lost 7 bases and the J segment 4 bases; nucleotides outside the gene matches: 12. This CDR3 is built from 15 residues. The CDR3 loop is CASNARPTGSYGYTF. CDR3 nucleotides: TGTGCCAGTAATGCCCGACCGACAGGGTCCTATGGCTACACCTTC.

The gene calls are TRBV5-1 and TRBJ1-1, with 7 bases identical to TRBD1. The CDR3 length is 14 residues. The germline V gene encodes CDR1 SGHRS and CDR2 YFSETQ. The V segment lost 0 bases and the J segment 7 bases; nucleotides outside the gene matches: 6. The chain's CDR3 is CASSLDGQDFEAFF. For the CDR3, the DNA is TGCGCCAGCAGCTTGGATGGACAGGACTTTGAAGCTTTCTTT. The complete variable domain, with remaining parts taken from reference TRBV5-1 and TRBJ1-1, reads KAGVTQTPRYLIKTRGQQVTLSCSPISGHRSVSWYQQTPGQGLQFLFEYFSETQRNKGNFPGRFSGRQFSNSRSEMNVSTLELGDSALYLCASSLDGQDFEAFFGQGTRLTVV.

The chain uses TRBV7-9 and TRBJ2-5; D unclear. This CDR3 has 13 amino acids. V lost 6 bases, J lost 4 bases, and 12 bases lay in between. The germline V gene has CDR1 SEHNR and CDR2 FQNEAQ (reference sequence). The CDR3 loop reads CASRDPIRETQYF. DNA for the CDR3: TGTGCCAGCAGGGATCCCATCCGAGAGACCCAGTACTTC. Supplemented by reference TRBV7-9 and TRBJ2-5, the full variable domain reads DTGVSQNPRHKITKRGQNVTFRCDPISEHNRLYWYRQTLGQGPEFLTYFQNEAQLEKSRLLSDRFSAERPKGSFSTLEIQRTEQGDSAMYLCASRDPIRETQYFGPGTRLLVL.

In DNA, the CDR3 is TGTGCCAGCAGCTTGGGGGTATATAGGGGGATTGGAGAGACCCAGTACTTC. It yields the protein CASSLGVYRGIGETQYF. This chain joins TRBV5-8 and TRBJ2-5, with a weak D call TRBD1 (6 bases). The CDR3 spans 17 residues. CDR1 SGHTS and CDR2 YDEGEE come from the germline V gene. Trimming took off 0 bases at V and 4 bases at J, with 19 bases between the two ends.